These T cell receptor beta chains were read from a single sample in a study of technical replicates of blood from a handful of donors. The assay was immunoSEQ multiplex PCR, and TCRdb's table has in-frame clones only and misses some. The sample yields 55,000 to 80,000 clones, around 97% seen once. Sequenced input: T cells isolated from PBMCs. Source of these receptors: a human donor in good health. CDR3s include the opening cysteine and the closing phenylalanine or tryptophan. Fields, in order: J gene, D gene, CDR3 length, V gene, clone size, CDR3 protein, CDR3 DNA. The D gene is left open where the match is weak. Only some rows state a clone size, as once, few, many or a class for expanded clones.

j_call: TRBJ2-2
d_call: TRBD2
cdr3_length: 15
v_call: TRBV13
clone_size: .
cdr3_aa: CASSLTSGRAGELFF
cdr3_nt: TGTGCCAGCAGCTTAACTAGCGGGAGGGCCGGGGAGCTGTTTTTT

j_call: TRBJ2-4
d_call: TRBD1
cdr3_length: 14
v_call: TRBV7-7
clone_size: .
cdr3_aa: CASEVTGVKNIQYF
cdr3_nt: TGTGCCAGCGAGGTAACAGGGGTGAAGAACATTCAGTACTTC

j_call: TRBJ2-3
d_call: TRBD2
cdr3_length: 19
v_call: TRBV4-1
clone_size: .
cdr3_aa: CASSQRLLAGTSPTDTQYF
cdr3_nt: TGCGCCAGCAGCCAGAGGTTACTAGCGGGAACCTCCCCCACAGATACGCAGTATTTT

j_call: TRBJ1-2
d_call: .
cdr3_length: 13
v_call: TRBV28
clone_size: once
cdr3_aa: CASSFGDAYGYTF
cdr3_nt: TGTGCCAGCAGTTTCGGGGATGCCTATGGCTACACCTTC

j_call: TRBJ2-7
d_call: TRBD1
cdr3_length: 17
v_call: TRBV19
clone_size: .
cdr3_aa: CASSIRLTGMSTYEQYF
cdr3_nt: TGTGCCAGTAGTATCCGCCTGACAGGGATGAGCACCTACGAGCAGTACTTC

j_call: TRBJ2-3
d_call: TRBD2
cdr3_length: 13
v_call: TRBV30
clone_size: .
cdr3_aa: CAWSSGGTDTQYF
cdr3_nt: TGTGCCTGGAGTTCGGGGGGAACAGATACGCAGTATTTT

j_call: TRBJ2-1
d_call: TRBD2
cdr3_length: 16
v_call: TRBV5-1
clone_size: once
cdr3_aa: CASRHRTSGSYNEQFF
cdr3_nt: TGCGCCAGCAGACATAGGACTAGCGGGAGTTACAATGAGCAGTTCTTC

j_call: TRBJ2-7
d_call: TRBD1
cdr3_length: 14
v_call: TRBV6-1
clone_size: .
cdr3_aa: CASTPGGRNGEQYF
cdr3_nt: TGTGCCAGCACTCCAGGGGGTAGGAATGGAGAGCAGTACTTC

j_call: TRBJ2-3
d_call: .
cdr3_length: 14
v_call: TRBV6-1
clone_size: .
cdr3_aa: CASSPTGGADTQYF
cdr3_nt: TGTGCCAGCAGTCCGACCGGGGGTGCAGATACGCAGTATTTT

j_call: TRBJ1-2
d_call: TRBD1
cdr3_length: 16
v_call: TRBV19
clone_size: .
cdr3_aa: CASSQQGTGVFYGYTF
cdr3_nt: TGTGCCAGTAGTCAACAGGGGACAGGGGTTTTCTATGGCTACACCTTC

j_call: TRBJ1-1
d_call: .
cdr3_length: 14
v_call: TRBV5-1
clone_size: .
cdr3_aa: CASSFGQGSAEAFF
cdr3_nt: TGCGCCAGCAGCTTCGGGCAGGGTTCTGCTGAAGCTTTCTTT

j_call: TRBJ2-1
d_call: TRBD2
cdr3_length: 17
v_call: TRBV28
clone_size: .
cdr3_aa: CASSLAGTSGRSNEQFF
cdr3_nt: TGTGCCAGCAGTTTGGCGGGGACTAGCGGGAGAAGCAATGAGCAGTTCTTC

j_call: TRBJ2-2
d_call: TRBD1
cdr3_length: 15
v_call: TRBV11-3
clone_size: .
cdr3_aa: CASSVMDRGTGELFF
cdr3_nt: TGTGCCAGCAGCGTTATGGACAGGGGTACCGGGGAGCTGTTTTTT

j_call: TRBJ1-2
d_call: TRBD1
cdr3_length: 14
v_call: TRBV18
clone_size: once
cdr3_aa: CASSPPQGAIGYTF
cdr3_nt: TGTGCCAGCTCACCACCCCAGGGGGCCATAGGCTACACCTTC

j_call: TRBJ1-1
d_call: .
cdr3_length: 14
v_call: TRBV6-4
clone_size: .
cdr3_aa: CASRVMEGFTEAFF
cdr3_nt: TGTGCCAGCAGAGTAATGGAGGGATTCACTGAAGCTTTCTTT

j_call: TRBJ2-5
d_call: .
cdr3_length: 15
v_call: TRBV5-6
clone_size: .
cdr3_aa: CASSLAYFVRKTQYF
cdr3_nt: TGTGCCAGCAGCTTGGCCTACTTCGTTCGTAAGACCCAGTACTTC

j_call: TRBJ1-1
d_call: .
cdr3_length: 15
v_call: TRBV6-5
clone_size: few
cdr3_aa: CASRKPWGGTAEAFF
cdr3_nt: TGTGCCAGCAGGAAACCTTGGGGGGGGACGGCTGAAGCTTTCTTT

j_call: TRBJ1-4
d_call: .
cdr3_length: 14
v_call: TRBV7-9
clone_size: .
cdr3_aa: CASGREKSNEKLFF
cdr3_nt: TGTGCCAGCGGACGGGAAAAGTCTAATGAAAAACTGTTTTTT

j_call: TRBJ2-7
d_call: TRBD2
cdr3_length: 16
v_call: TRBV15
clone_size: .
cdr3_aa: CATSRDRSGANYEQYF
cdr3_nt: TGTGCCACCAGCAGAGATCGTAGCGGGGCCAACTACGAGCAGTACTTC

j_call: TRBJ2-5
d_call: .
cdr3_length: 16
v_call: TRBV21-1
clone_size: .
cdr3_aa: CASSNKTSGYQETQYF
cdr3_nt: TGTGCCAGCAGCAACAAGACTAGCGGATATCAAGAGACCCAGTACTTC

j_call: TRBJ2-2
d_call: TRBD2
cdr3_length: 15
v_call: TRBV5-1
clone_size: .
cdr3_aa: CASSFTGGDTGELFF
cdr3_nt: TGCGCCAGCAGCTTCACGGGGGGGGACACCGGGGAGCTGTTTTTT

j_call: TRBJ1-2
d_call: .
cdr3_length: 15
v_call: TRBV5-6
clone_size: .
cdr3_aa: CASSSILNRDDGYTF
cdr3_nt: TGTGCCAGCAGCTCAATTCTAAACAGGGATGATGGCTACACCTTC

j_call: TRBJ2-5
d_call: TRBD1
cdr3_length: 14
v_call: TRBV27
clone_size: once
cdr3_aa: CASSWTGGTETQYF
cdr3_nt: TGTGCCAGCAGTTGGACAGGGGGCACGGAGACCCAGTACTTC

j_call: TRBJ2-2
d_call: TRBD1
cdr3_length: 18
v_call: TRBV13
clone_size: .
cdr3_aa: CASRNPGQGTSNTGELFF
cdr3_nt: TGTGCCAGCAGAAATCCGGGACAGGGGACTTCGAACACCGGGGAGCTGTTTTTT

j_call: TRBJ1-3
d_call: .
cdr3_length: 13
v_call: TRBV7-9
clone_size: .
cdr3_aa: CASSSNSGNTIYF
cdr3_nt: TGTGCCAGCAGCTCCAACTCTGGAAACACCATATATTTT

j_call: TRBJ2-3
d_call: TRBD1
cdr3_length: 15
v_call: TRBV4-1
clone_size: .
cdr3_aa: CASSPRTGIMDTQYF
cdr3_nt: TGCGCCAGCAGCCCCAGGACAGGGATAATGGATACGCAGTATTTT

j_call: TRBJ2-5
d_call: .
cdr3_length: 15
v_call: TRBV18
clone_size: .
cdr3_aa: CASSPPLPSDETQYF
cdr3_nt: TGTGCCAGCTCACCACCTCTACCCAGCGACGAGACCCAGTACTTC

j_call: TRBJ1-5
d_call: .
cdr3_length: 16
v_call: TRBV4-2
clone_size: .
cdr3_aa: CASSQASGGSNQPQHF
cdr3_nt: TGTGCCAGCAGCCAAGCATCGGGGGGCTCCAATCAGCCCCAGCATTTT

j_call: TRBJ2-5
d_call: TRBD1
cdr3_length: 15
v_call: TRBV11-2
clone_size: .
cdr3_aa: CASSSQGIQAETQYF
cdr3_nt: TGTGCCAGCAGCTCACAGGGGATTCAAGCGGAGACCCAGTACTTC

j_call: TRBJ1-3
d_call: .
cdr3_length: 17
v_call: TRBV10-2
clone_size: .
cdr3_aa: CASSESNRFTSGNTIYF
cdr3_nt: TGCGCCAGCAGTGAGTCGAACAGATTCACCTCTGGAAACACCATATATTTT

j_call: TRBJ1-4
d_call: .
cdr3_length: 12
v_call: TRBV28
clone_size: .
cdr3_aa: CASTGGYEKLFF
cdr3_nt: TGTGCCAGCACTGGAGGTTATGAAAAACTGTTTTTT

j_call: TRBJ2-7
d_call: .
cdr3_length: 12
v_call: TRBV11-2
clone_size: .
cdr3_aa: CATQGHSYEQYF
cdr3_nt: TGTGCCACCCAGGGACATAGCTACGAGCAGTACTTC

j_call: TRBJ1-1
d_call: .
cdr3_length: 13
v_call: TRBV6-1
clone_size: .
cdr3_aa: CASDKTVHTEAFF
cdr3_nt: TGTGCCAGCGATAAGACAGTCCACACTGAAGCTTTCTTT